This paragraph covers one T cell receptor beta chain sequence. Its antigen is not known. One end of the junction fails to match germline, which may point to a read error. Expressed TCRB transcripts were sequenced after all isolated RNA was converted to cDNA. Approximately 4 million reads was the average for naive, central memory and regulatory T cell samples. Libraries were prepared by immunoSEQ multiplex PCR; TCRdb keeps only in-frame clonotypes and omits some of them. This table holds 350,000 to 450,000 clones, approximately 15% found once. The sample comes from a study of beta chain features in type 1 diabetes. Germline V gives CDR1 SGHTA, CDR2 FQGNSA. The length of the CDR3 is 11 residues. Study-level results: Fewer insertions but more deletions were seen at VDJ junctions in type 1 diabetes patients.

The chain combines TRBV7-2 with TRBJ2-5; no clear D. Material for sequencing was naive CD4+ T cells from blood. This clonotype was obtained from a young man in good health. CDR3 sequence reads: CASSPKQTLYF. CDR3 bases: TGTGCCAGCAGCCCGAAGCAGACCCTGTACTTC.